This T cell receptor (beta chain) was retrieved from a study of metastatic and nonmetastatic thyroid tumors. Background on the study: Blood and tumor or nodule tissue repertoires from malignant and benign thyroid patients were compared.

A remark on this clone: Its target is unknown.

General study findings and limits: Within blood and tumor, benign nodules reportedly had significantly lower TCR beta diversity than malignant thyroid tumors did.

No patient had received any treatment before thyroid surgery. Source study methods: To classify distant metastasis in papillary thyroid cancer, a model was built from CDR3 differences across clinicopathological groups. TCRdb reanalyzed the PCR reads with MiXCR. Clone size and V and J calls follow TCRdb, not the original study. This table holds approximately 19,000 clones, 20% to 25% found once. CDR3 length: 15 amino acids. CDR1 and CDR2 (germline): SGHRS, YFSETQ. Trimming removed 3 bases from V and 3 bases from J; junction bases left unmatched: 8. What was sequenced was tumor tissue. This chain uses TRBV5-1 with TRBJ2-7, with 8 bases aligning to TRBD1. The sequence came from a male donor with papillary thyroid cancer or a benign thyroid nodule (not recorded which). Some clones in this sample may be carry-over from other donors' samples. DNA of the CDR3: TGCGCCAGCAGCTCCCAACCGGGACAGGACTACGAGCAGTACTTC. Translated, it gives CASSSQPGQDYEQYF. Full variable domain (missing parts from reference TRBV5-1 and TRBJ2-7): KAGVTQTPRYLIKTRGQQVTLSCSPISGHRSVSWYQQTPGQGLQFLFEYFSETQRNKGNFPGRFSGRQFSNSRSEMNVSTLELGDSALYLCASSSQPGQDYEQYFGPGTRLTVT.